This passage covers 27 T cell receptor beta chains from one sample sequenced in a study of T cells in Graves' hyperthyroidism and ophthalmopathy. Researchers took RNA transcripts and amplified the TCR beta CDR3 regions from them. The study used the HTBI primer set for a first-round RT-PCR of the TCR CDR3. TCRdb processed the multiplex PCR reads anew with MiXCR; each CDR3 protein has one entry. The sample has hundreds of thousands of distinct CDR3 sequences, 30% to 40% seen once. Sequenced material: blood. The receptor source for this set is a woman aged 40-49 years with Graves' hyperthyroidism.

This clonotype was observed once. This chain joins TRBV19 and TRBJ1-2; D unresolved. Germline V CDR1 and CDR2: LNHDA, SQIVND (reference sequence). The CDR3 has 12 residues. The ends were cut back, 4 bases at V and 9 bases at J, with 12 bases in the middle. CDR3 region: CASSKKADSYTF. Written as DNA, the CDR3 is TGTGCCAGTAGTAAGAAGGCAGACAGCTACACCTTC.

The genes are TRBV5-6 and TRBJ2-2; D gene unclear. Germline values: CDR1 SGHDT, CDR2 YYEEEE. V was clipped by 0 bases and J by 7 bases, with 16 bases between them. The CDR3 loop spans 16 amino acids. In DNA form, the CDR3 reads TGTGCCAGCAGCTTGGTGACTCGGGTCCGGAACGGGGAGCTGTTTTTT. Its protein product is CASSLVTRVRNGELFF.

To note about this clonotype: A read error may explain this, as a much larger clone is one base away. This rearrangement joins TRBV29-1 to TRBJ1-4; 7 bases line up with TRBD1. The CDR3 covers 12 residues. CDR1 SQVTM and CDR2 ANQGSEA come from the germline V gene. CDR3 residues: CSVVDRVEKLLF. The CDR3 bases are TGCAGCGTCGTTGACAGGGTTGAAAAACTGCTTTTT. The full variable domain, rest sourced from reference TRBV29-1 and TRBJ1-4, is SAVISQKPSRDICQRGTSLTIQCQVDSQVTMMFWYRQQPGQSLTLIATANQGSEATYESGFVIDKFPISRPNLTFSTLTVSNMSPEDSSIYLCSVVDRVEKLLFGSGTQLSVL.

The chain recombines TRBV28 with TRBJ1-5; no reliable D call. The CDR3 is 14 amino acids. Trimming took off 5 bases at V and 0 bases at J, with 8 bases between the two ends. CDR1 is MDHEN and CDR2 is SYDVKM in the germline V gene. The CDR3 loop is CASSSADSNQPQHF. CDR3 bases: TGTGCCAGCAGTAGTGCTGATAGCAATCAGCCCCAGCATTTT.

This chain uses TRBV29-1 with TRBJ1-2; D uncertain. V gave up 5 bases and J gave up 3 bases, with 7 bases separating them. Germline V gene data show CDR1 as SQVTM and CDR2 as ANQGSEA. The CDR3 consists of 11 residues. The CDR3 DNA is TGCAGCGTTTTCCGGGACTATGGCTACACCTTC. The encoded protein is CSVFRDYGYTF.

This clonotype has more than one count but fewer than ten. The chain couples TRBV6-2 or TRBV6-3 to TRBJ1-1; possible D gene TRBD1, 6 bases. This CDR3 is 13 amino acids long. Trimming shortened V by 4 bases and J by 4 bases, and 10 bases separated the two germline ends. Germline V CDR1 and CDR2: MNHEY, SVGEGT. The CDR3 sequence is CASSWTAPTEAFF. In nucleotides, the CDR3 is TGTGCCAGCAGTTGGACAGCTCCCACTGAAGCTTTCTTT.

Ten or more counts support this clonotype. V usage is TRBV19 and J usage is TRBJ1-5; D may be TRBD1 (6 bases). Trimming removed 6 bases from V and 3 bases from J, with 9 bases in between. The CDR3 has 13 residues. Looked up from germline, CDR1 is LNHDA and CDR2 is SQIVND (reference sequence). The CDR3 DNA is TGTGCCAGTAGAAGGGGGGTCAATCAGCCCCAGCATTTT. This sequence encodes CASRRGVNQPQHF.

This clonotype was seen repeatedly, ten times or more. The V gene is TRBV7-2, the J gene TRBJ2-2; the D is unclear. This CDR3 is 16 amino acids long. With 7 bases removed from V and 4 bases from J, the gap between germline ends came to 19 bases. The germline CDR1 and CDR2 sequences are SGHTA and FQGNSA. CDR3 DNA sequence: TGTGCCAGCAAACACGGAGCCACGTCGAGCACCGGGGAGCTGTTTTTT. This translates into CASKHGATSSTGELFF.

This clonotype showed up just a few times. This rearrangement joins TRBV4-1 to TRBJ2-7; 16 nucleotides agree with TRBD2. This CDR3 spans 17 amino acids. J gave up 4 bases and V 0 bases, and 3 bases lay outside the gene matches. CDR1 and CDR2 (germline): MGHRA, YSYEKL. The CDR3 nucleotides are TGCGCCAGCAGCCAAGATCGGGGACTAGCGGGAGGGTACGAGCAGTACTTC. This gives the protein CASSQDRGLAGGYEQYF.

The CDR3 DNA reads TGTGCCAGCAGCCGGACAGGGCTAGTTGGAAACACCATATATTTT. Residues: CASSRTGLVGNTIYF. V is TRBV6-5 and J is TRBJ1-3, with 8 bases identical to TRBD1. There are 15 residues in the CDR3. Germline V gene data show CDR1 as MNHEY and CDR2 as SVGAGI. V gave up 6 bases and J gave up 3 bases; unmatched junction bases: 7.

This clonotype has a count of ten or more. A read error may produce the germline difference seen at one junction end. Here the CDR3 DNA reads TGCGCCAGCAGTGAGAGGGGCTACGAGCAGTACTTC. Translating gives CASSERGYEQYF. The V gene is TRBV2, the J gene TRBJ2-7; tentatively, D is TRBD1 or TRBD2 (5 bases each). The CDR3 covers 12 residues. The germline V gene has CDR1 SNHLY and CDR2 FYNNEI.

This rearrangement joins TRBV4-3 to TRBJ2-7, with D perhaps TRBD1 (6 bases). The CDR3 sequence is 15 residues long. V shed 0 bases and J shed 1 base, with 10 bases lying between them. Germline CDR1 and CDR2: LGHNA and YSLEER. This chain's CDR3 is CASSQEFTGSYEQYF. The CDR3, as DNA: TGCGCCAGCAGCCAAGAATTCACAGGGTCCTACGAGCAGTACTTC.

This clonotype was counted a few times. The chain couples TRBV20-1 to TRBJ2-7, with 9 bases identical to TRBD1. Looked up from germline, CDR1 is DFQATT and CDR2 is SNEGSKA (reference sequence). This CDR3 spans 13 amino acids. V was clipped by 4 bases and J by 2 bases; unmatched bases: 3. Here the CDR3 reads CSAMGDRAYEQYF. CDR3 sequence (DNA): TGCAGTGCTATGGGGGACAGGGCCTACGAGCAGTACTTC.

Points on this clonotype: A much larger clone sits a single nucleotide away, making a read error possible. Here the CDR3 DNA reads TGTGCCAGCAGCTTACGCCGGGTTTCCGCGGGTGGAAAACTGTTTTTT. Its translation: CASSLRRVSAGGKLFF. The J gene is TRBJ1-4, the V gene TRBV7-8; D is uncertain. The V gene lost 2 bases and the J gene lost 10 bases, with 20 bases spanning the gap. CDR1 is SGHVS and CDR2 is FQNEAQ in the germline V gene. The CDR3 consists of 16 residues.

For this clonotype: Given a much more abundant clone one base away, this may be a read error. The CDR3 coding sequence is TGCGCCAGCAGCCAGGGACAAACTAACTATGGCTGCACCTTC. Encoded protein: CASSQGQTNYGCTF. The chain couples TRBV5-1 to TRBJ1-2; perhaps TRBD1 as D (6 bases). The CDR3 totals 14 residues. The germline V gene encodes CDR1 SGHRS and CDR2 YFSETQ.

This clonotype has only a few counts. The chain carries TRBV12-3 or TRBV12-4 and TRBJ1-6, with 10 bases identical to TRBD1. J gave up 9 bases and V 4 bases, and 9 bases lay outside the gene matches. This CDR3 is built from 16 residues. CDR3 bases: TGTGCCAGCAGTTCGGACAGGGGGTCGGCCGGTTCACCCCTCCACTTT. Its protein product is CASSSDRGSAGSPLHF.

The V call is TRBV12-3 or TRBV12-4, the J call TRBJ1-1; D is unclear. The CDR3 length is 17 residues. The V gene lost 3 bases and the J gene lost 0 bases, with 17 bases spanning the gap. The DNA for the CDR3 is TGTGCCAGCAGTTTTACAGATATCAATTTCATGAACACTGAAGCTTTCTTT. Encoded protein: CASSFTDINFMNTEAFF.

In this sample, this clonotype turned up a few times. The gene calls are TRBV5-1 and TRBJ1-1, with no clear D. From germline, CDR1 is SGHRS and CDR2 YFSETQ. With 0 bases removed from V and 0 bases from J, the gap between germline ends came to 12 bases. This CDR3 is 16 amino acids long. CDR3 in DNA: TGCGCCAGCAGCTTGGAAGGTCTAATCATGAACACTGAAGCTTTCTTT. Amino acids: CASSLEGLIMNTEAFF.

In this sample, this clonotype turned up a few times. V and J are TRBV15 and TRBJ1-3; D not resolved. V lost 1 base and J 0 bases, leaving 7 bases between the germline ends. The V gene's germline CDR1 is LNHNV and CDR2 YYDKDF (reference sequence). The length of the CDR3 is 15 residues. The DNA of the CDR3 is TGTGCCACCAGCAGAGTCAGGCTCTCTGGAAACACCATATATTTT. It codes for CATSRVRLSGNTIYF.

About this clonotype: A clone one base away is much larger, so this may be a read error. The CDR3 protein is CASSSTHGRGLPYGQYF. Written as DNA, the CDR3 is TGTGCCAGCAGCTCAACACATGGCAGGGGGCTCCCCTACGGGCAGTACTTC. This chain links TRBV7-9 with TRBJ2-7, with 8 positions matching TRBD1. The CDR3 is 17 amino acids. Germline V gives CDR1 SEHNR, CDR2 FQNEAQ (reference sequence).

This clonotype showed up many times. The chain recombines TRBV7-9 with TRBJ2-6; D is undetermined. CDR1 SEHNR and CDR2 FQNEAQ come from the germline V gene (reference sequence). CDR3 length: 16 residues. The V and J ends lost 5 bases and 1 base respectively, with 12 bases between them. CDR3: CASSPRLKSGANVLTF. The DNA for the CDR3 is TGTGCCAGCAGCCCTCGACTGAAATCTGGGGCCAACGTCCTGACTTTC. The full variable domain, with the rest looked up from reference TRBV7-9 and TRBJ2-6, is DTGVSQNPRHKITKRGQNVTFRCDPISEHNRLYWYRQTLGQGPEFLTYFQNEAQLEKSRLLSDRFSAERPKGSFSTLEIQRTEQGDSAMYLCASSPRLKSGANVLTFGAGSRLTVL.

This chain links TRBV28 with TRBJ1-2; D remains ambiguous. With 2 bases removed from V and 10 bases from J, the gap between germline ends came to 8 bases. Per germline, CDR1 MDHEN and CDR2 SYDVKM. CDR3 length: 11 amino acids. CDR3 amino acids: CASSLAEVYTF. The CDR3 nucleotides are TGTGCCAGCAGTTTAGCGGAGGTCTACACCTTC.

A note on this clonotype: The junction shows a germline mismatch at one end, possibly a read error. J is TRBJ2-2 and V is TRBV12-3 or TRBV12-4, with D possibly being TRBD1 (5 bases). This CDR3 comprises 15 residues. CDR3 DNA: TGTGCCAGCAGCTTAGCCTACAGGTCCGGCGGGGAGCTGTTTTTT. Protein product: CASSLAYRSGGELFF.

V gene TRBV7-2 combines with J gene TRBJ2-7, with D perhaps TRBD1 or TRBD2 (7 bases each). Germline V gene lookup returns CDR1 SGHTA and CDR2 FQGNSA. V lost 2 bases, J lost 4 bases, and 12 bases lay in between. The CDR3 is 14 amino acids. The CDR3 spells CASSLTGDYYEQYF. CDR3 nucleotides: TGTGCCAGCAGCTTAACAGGGGACTATTACGAGCAGTACTTC.

This clonotype came up a few times. V and J are TRBV4-3 and TRBJ2-2; TRBD1 matches at 9 bases. This CDR3 region has 20 residues. V shed 4 bases, J shed 4 bases, and the junction held 19 bases outside the gene matches. CDR1 and CDR2 from the germline V gene are LGHNA and YSLEER. CDR3 sequence reads: CASSLPWRDRDFGSTGELFF. The CDR3 coding sequence is TGCGCCAGCAGCCTCCCCTGGCGGGACAGGGACTTTGGTAGCACCGGGGAGCTGTTTTTT.

As regards this clonotype: Since a much larger clone is just one base distant, this may be a read error. This chain joins TRBV10-3 and TRBJ2-6, with 9 bases aligning to TRBD1. The CDR3 is 24 amino acids. Germline values: CDR1 ENHRY, CDR2 SYGVKD. The chain's CDR3 is CAISARGQGYVDGSGSSGANVMTF. As DNA, the CDR3 is TGTGCCATCAGTGCTCGGGGACAGGGATATGTCGACGGGTCCGGCAGCTCTGGGGCCAACGTCATGACTTTC.

This clonotype has a count of ten or more. The V call is TRBV7-6, the J call TRBJ2-7; TRBD1 is a possible D gene (6 bases). CDR1 and CDR2 from the germline V gene are SGHVS and FNYEAQ. The V end lost 5 bases, the J end lost 7 bases, and 12 bases lay between the germline ends. This CDR3 is built from 12 residues. The CDR3, as DNA: TGTGCCAGCAGCCTCGATACAGGGGAGCAGTACTTC. Translation: CASSLDTGEQYF.